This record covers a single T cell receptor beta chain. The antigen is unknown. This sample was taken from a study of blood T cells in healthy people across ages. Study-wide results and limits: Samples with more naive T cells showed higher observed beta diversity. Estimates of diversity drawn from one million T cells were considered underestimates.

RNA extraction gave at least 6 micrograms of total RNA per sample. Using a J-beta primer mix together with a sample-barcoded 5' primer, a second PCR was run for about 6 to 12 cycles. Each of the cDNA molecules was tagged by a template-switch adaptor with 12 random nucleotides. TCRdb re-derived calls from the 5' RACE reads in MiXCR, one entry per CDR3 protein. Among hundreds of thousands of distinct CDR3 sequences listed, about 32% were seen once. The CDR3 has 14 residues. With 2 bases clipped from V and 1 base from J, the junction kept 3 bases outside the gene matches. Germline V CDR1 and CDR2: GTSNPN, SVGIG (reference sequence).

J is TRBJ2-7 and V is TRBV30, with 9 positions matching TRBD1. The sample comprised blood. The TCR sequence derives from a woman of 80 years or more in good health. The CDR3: CAWSTGQGSYEQYF. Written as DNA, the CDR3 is TGTGCCTGGAGTACGGGACAGGGTTCCTACGAGCAGTACTTC.